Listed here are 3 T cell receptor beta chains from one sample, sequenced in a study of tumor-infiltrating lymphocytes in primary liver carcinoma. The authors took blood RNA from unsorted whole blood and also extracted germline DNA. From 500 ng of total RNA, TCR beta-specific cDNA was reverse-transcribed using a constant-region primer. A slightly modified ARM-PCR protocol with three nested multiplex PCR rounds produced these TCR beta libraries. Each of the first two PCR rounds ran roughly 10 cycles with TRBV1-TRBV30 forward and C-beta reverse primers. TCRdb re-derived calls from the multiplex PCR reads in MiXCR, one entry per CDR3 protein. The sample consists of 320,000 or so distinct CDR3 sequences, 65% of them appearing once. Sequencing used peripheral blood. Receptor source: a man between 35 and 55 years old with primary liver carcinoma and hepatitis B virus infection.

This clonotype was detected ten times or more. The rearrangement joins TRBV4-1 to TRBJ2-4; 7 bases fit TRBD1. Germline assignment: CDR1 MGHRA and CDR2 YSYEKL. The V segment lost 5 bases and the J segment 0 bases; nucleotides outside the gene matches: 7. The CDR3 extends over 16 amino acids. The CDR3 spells CASSARQGLAKNIQYF. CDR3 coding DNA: TGCGCCAGCAGCGCACGACAGGGATTAGCCAAAAACATTCAGTACTTC.

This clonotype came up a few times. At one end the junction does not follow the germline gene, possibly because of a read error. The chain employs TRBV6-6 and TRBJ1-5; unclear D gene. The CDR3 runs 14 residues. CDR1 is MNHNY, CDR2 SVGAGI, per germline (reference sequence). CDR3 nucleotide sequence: TGTGCCAGCACCCCTGGAGGGCCCAATCAGCCCCAGAATTTT. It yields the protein CASTPGGPNQPQNF.

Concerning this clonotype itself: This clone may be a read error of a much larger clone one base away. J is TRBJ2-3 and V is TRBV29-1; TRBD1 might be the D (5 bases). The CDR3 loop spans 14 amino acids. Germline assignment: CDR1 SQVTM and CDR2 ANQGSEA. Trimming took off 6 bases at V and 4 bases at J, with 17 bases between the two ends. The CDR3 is CSVLTRGWADTQYF. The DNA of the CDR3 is TGCAGCGTCCTAACAAGGGGCTGGGCAGATACGCAGTATTTT.